A single sample gave rise to the 5 T cell receptor beta chains below, sequenced in a study of cytomegalovirus exposure and HLA in healthy donors. 13 Jbeta primers and 60 Vbeta primers were used for the PCR. The data were produced by immunoSEQ multiplex PCR, yet TCRdb's version contains in-frame clones alone and is incomplete. This sample has approximately 160,000 clones, with about 77% found just once. Sequencing input: PBMCs. The source is a male donor in good health and CMV-seropositive.

The chain employs TRBV7-2 and TRBJ2-3; 10 nucleotides line up with TRBD2. This CDR3 spans 15 amino acids. Unmatched junction bases numbered 6, after V lost 4 bases and J lost 5 bases. CDR1 and CDR2 (germline): SGHTA, FQGNSA. CDR3 residues: CASSYSGGALDTQYF. In nucleotides, the CDR3 is TGTGCCAGCAGCTACAGCGGGGGGGCCCTAGATACGCAGTATTTT.

This clone occurred a few times. This sequence joins TRBV6-6 and TRBJ2-1, with TRBD1 as a possible D gene (5 bases). The CDR3 is 11 residues long. Trimming cost V 6 bases and J 7 bases, with 7 bases left between them. Germline CDR1 is MNHNY and CDR2 is SVGAGI (reference sequence). This chain's CDR3 is CASSTGNEQFF. CDR3 DNA: TGTGCCAGCAGCACAGGTAATGAGCAGTTCTTC.

This chain joins TRBV9 and TRBJ1-2; a weak D match, TRBD1 (6 bases). In germline, CDR1 is SGDLS, CDR2 YYNGEE. The CDR3 length is 13 residues. With 3 bases removed from V and 6 bases from J, the gap between germline ends came to 12 bases. CDR3 DNA sequence: TGTGCCAGCAGCGCTAACAGGGTAGATGGCTACACCTTC. Amino acids: CASSANRVDGYTF.

On this clone: The same CDR3 can be traced to other DNA sequences in this sample. J is TRBJ1-6 and V is TRBV7-9; maybe TRBD1 (5 bases). This CDR3 spans 14 amino acids. The germline V gene encodes CDR1 SEHNR and CDR2 FQNEAQ (reference sequence). Trimming cost V 1 base and J 9 bases, with 10 bases left between them. The CDR3 reads CASSLGGDGSPLHF. As DNA, the CDR3 is TGTGCCAGCAGCTTAGGGGGGGACGGTTCACCCCTCCACTTT.

This clone was counted a single time. The chain links TRBV6-6 to TRBJ1-5; no clear D. The V gene's germline CDR1 is MNHNY and CDR2 SVGAGI (reference sequence). Between the trimmed V and J ends, which lost 3 bases and 6 bases, there was a span of 12 bases. The CDR3 runs to 14 residues. This CDR3 reads CASSYNFAGQPQHF. The CDR3 DNA is TGTGCCAGCAGTTATAATTTCGCGGGTCAGCCCCAGCATTTT.